These T cell receptor beta chains were read from a single sample in a study of T cell responses to AZD1222 COVID-19 vaccine. TCRdb's copy holds only in-frame clones and misses some; the assay was immunoSEQ multiplex PCR. The sample gives 120,000 or so clones, over 80% of which show up once; approximately 1% is in the top ten. Sequencing was performed on peripheral blood, taken on day 0 of AZD1222 vaccination. These receptors were taken from an adult in good health. The CDR3 runs from the conserved cysteine through the conserved F or W. The D gene is left open where the match is weak. The size entry is marked missing in some rows and otherwise reads once, few, many or a size class.

D gene | clone size | J gene | V gene | CDR3 DNA | CDR3 protein
- | once | TRBJ2-7 | TRBV6-5 | TGTGCCAGCAAAGGCAGGTTTGAGGAGCAGTACTTC | CASKGRFEEQYF
- | - | TRBJ1-5 | TRBV25-1 | TGTGCCAGCAGTGAATCTACGGGTATGGTTGGACAGCCCCAGCATTTT | CASSESTGMVGQPQHF
- | - | TRBJ2-3 | TRBV18 | TGTGCCAGCTCACCAAGCAAGGGAACAGATACGCAGTATTTT | CASSPSKGTDTQYF
- | few | TRBJ1-1 | TRBV5-1 | TGCGCCAGCAGCTTTGGGGCCAACACTGAAGCTTTCTTT | CASSFGANTEAFF
TRBD1 | - | TRBJ2-6 | TRBV6-4 | TGTGCCAGCAGACCGGGACAGGGGGCTGGGGCCAACGTCCTGACTTTC | CASRPGQGAGANVLTF
- | - | TRBJ2-1 | TRBV19 | TGTGCCAGTAGTCTCAACTACTACCAGCAGTTCTTC | CASSLNYYQQFF
TRBD1 | - | TRBJ2-7 | TRBV6-1 | TGTGCCAGCAGTGACCGGGACAGGGGGCCCAGGGAGCAGTACTTC | CASSDRDRGPREQYF
TRBD1 | - | TRBJ1-1 | TRBV28 | TGTGCCAGCAGAAAATGGACAGGGAGTGTCAGTGACACTGAAGCTTTCTTT | CASRKWTGSVSDTEAFF
TRBD2 | once | TRBJ2-1 | TRBV5-1 | TGCGCCAGCAGCTTGGATGTTAGCGGGAACAATGAGCAGTTCTTC | CASSLDVSGNNEQFF
TRBD2 | - | TRBJ2-5 | TRBV5-1 | TGCGCCAGCAGCTGGGCTAGCGGGGGTTTCAGGTTAGAGACCCAGTACTTC | CASSWASGGFRLETQYF
- | - | TRBJ2-5 | TRBV19 | TGTGCCAGTAGTCACCTACTAGGGGGAGAGACCCAGTACTTC | CASSHLLGGETQYF
- | - | TRBJ2-2 | TRBV28 | TGTGCCAGCAGTTTGGCCTACAGGGGAGGGGGGGAGCTGTTTTTT | CASSLAYRGGGELFF
TRBD1 | - | TRBJ1-2 | TRBV14 | TGTGCCAGCAGCCGGGACACTTTGTCCAGGGGGCCCGTCTATGGCTACACCTTC | CASSRDTLSRGPVYGYTF
- | - | TRBJ2-1 | TRBV5-1 | TGCGCCAGCGGCTCCAATGAGCAGTTCTTC | CASGSNEQFF
- | - | TRBJ2-5 | TRBV7-2 | TGTGCCAGCAGCTTAGTCGACTGGCAAGAGACCCAGTACTTC | CASSLVDWQETQYF
TRBD2 | - | TRBJ2-1 | TRBV5-6 | TGTGCCAGCAGCTTACAGGGGACTAGCATCTCCTACAATGAGCAGTTCTTC | CASSLQGTSISYNEQFF
- | - | TRBJ1-1 | TRBV7-3 | TGTGCCAGCAGCTTAATGGGTCCTCCTAACACTGAAGCTTTCTTT | CASSLMGPPNTEAFF
TRBD2 | - | TRBJ2-1 | TRBV5-1 | TGCGCCAGCAGCTTGTCCACTAGCGGCCCGAGAGAGCAGTTCTTC | CASSLSTSGPREQFF
TRBD2 | - | TRBJ2-1 | TRBV3-1/TRBV3-2 | TGTGCCAGCAGCCGGTCTAGCGGGAGTATGTACGGTGAGCAGTTCTTC | CASSRSSGSMYGEQFF
- | - | TRBJ2-1 | TRBV30 | TGTGCCTGGAGTACGAGGGGCGATGAGCAGTTCTTC | CAWSTRGDEQFF
TRBD1 | once | TRBJ1-2 | TRBV9 | TGTGCCAGCACTATCGCCGGGACAGGATATGGCTACACCTTC | CASTIAGTGYGYTF
- | - | TRBJ2-1 | TRBV14 | TGTGCCAGCAGCCAAGGCCCATCCCGGGATTCCTACAATGAGCAGTTCTTC | CASSQGPSRDSYNEQFF
TRBD1 | - | TRBJ1-3 | TRBV19 | TGTGCCACCGACAGGGGGCGAGTTTCTGGAAACACCATATATTTT | CATDRGRVSGNTIYF
TRBD2 | - | TRBJ2-1 | TRBV4-1 | TGCGCCAGCAGCAAGGCTAGCGGGATTGGGGAGCAGTTCTTC | CASSKASGIGEQFF
- | - | TRBJ1-2 | TRBV6-5 | TGTGCCAGCAGAGGCTCAAGAGAGGGCTACACCTTC | CASRGSREGYTF
- | - | TRBJ1-5 | TRBV19 | TGTGCCAGTAGTATACAGGGCCCTGTGCAGCCCCAGCATTTT | CASSIQGPVQPQHF
- | - | TRBJ2-6 | TRBV4-1 | TGCGCCAGCAGCCCCACTTCAGACGCTTCTGGGGCCAACGTCCTGACTTTC | CASSPTSDASGANVLTF
- | - | TRBJ2-5 | TRBV19 | TGTGCCAGTAGTACCGACACTAGCCGGGTGGAGACCCAGTACTTC | CASSTDTSRVETQYF
- | - | TRBJ1-1 | TRBV6-5 | TGTGCCAGCAGTTACTCGGCACTTATGAACACTGAAGCTTTCTTT | CASSYSALMNTEAFF
TRBD2 | - | TRBJ2-1 | TRBV29-1 | TGCAGCGTTGTTACTAGCGGGACACTCAATGAGCAGTTCTTC | CSVVTSGTLNEQFF
TRBD2 | - | TRBJ2-2 | TRBV5-1 | TGCGCCAGCTCCCGGGAGGGCCACACCGGGGAGCTGTTTTTT | CASSREGHTGELFF
TRBD1 | once | TRBJ2-7 | TRBV27 | TGTGCCAGCAGTTTACTCTTTGGGACAGGGAGTCACGAGCAGTACTTC | CASSLLFGTGSHEQYF
- | - | TRBJ2-2 | TRBV9 | TGTGCCAGCAGCCTTGGGGCGCGAACGCCGAACACCGGGGAGCTGTTTTTT | CASSLGARTPNTGELFF
TRBD2 | - | TRBJ2-5 | TRBV2 | TGTGCCAGCAGTGGAGAGCGGGGTGGGGAGACCCAGTACTTC | CASSGERGGETQYF